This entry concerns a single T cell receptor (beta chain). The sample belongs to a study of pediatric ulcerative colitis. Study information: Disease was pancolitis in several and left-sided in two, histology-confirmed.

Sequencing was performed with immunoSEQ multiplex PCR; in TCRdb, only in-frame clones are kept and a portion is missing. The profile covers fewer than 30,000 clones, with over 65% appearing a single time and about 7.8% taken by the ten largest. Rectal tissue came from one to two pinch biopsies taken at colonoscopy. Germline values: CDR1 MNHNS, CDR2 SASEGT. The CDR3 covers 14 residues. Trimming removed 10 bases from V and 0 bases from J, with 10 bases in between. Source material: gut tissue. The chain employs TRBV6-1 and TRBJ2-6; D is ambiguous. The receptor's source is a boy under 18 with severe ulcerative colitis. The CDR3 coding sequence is TGTGCCATACATCAGTACTCTGGGGCCAACGTCCTGACTTTC. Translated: CAIHQYSGANVLTF.